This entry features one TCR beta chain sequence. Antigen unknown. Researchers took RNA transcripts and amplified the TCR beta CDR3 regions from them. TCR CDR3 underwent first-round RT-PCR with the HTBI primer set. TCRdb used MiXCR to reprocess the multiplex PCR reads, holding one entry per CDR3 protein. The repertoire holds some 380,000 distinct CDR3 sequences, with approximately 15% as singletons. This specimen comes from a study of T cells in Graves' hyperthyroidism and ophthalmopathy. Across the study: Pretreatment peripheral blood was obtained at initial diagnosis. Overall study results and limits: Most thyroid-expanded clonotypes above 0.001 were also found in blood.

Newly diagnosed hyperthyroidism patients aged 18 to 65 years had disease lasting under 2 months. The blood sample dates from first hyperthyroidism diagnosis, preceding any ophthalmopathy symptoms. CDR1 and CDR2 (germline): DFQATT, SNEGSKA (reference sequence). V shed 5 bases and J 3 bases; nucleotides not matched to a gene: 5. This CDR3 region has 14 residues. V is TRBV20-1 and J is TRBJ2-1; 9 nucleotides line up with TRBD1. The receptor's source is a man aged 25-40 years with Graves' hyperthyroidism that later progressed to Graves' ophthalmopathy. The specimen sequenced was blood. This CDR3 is CSAPGTGYYNEQFF. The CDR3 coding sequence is TGCAGTGCTCCCGGGACAGGGTACTACAATGAGCAGTTCTTC.